This TCR beta chain was retrieved from a study of OX40 agonist ivuxolimab in advanced cancers. Study in general: Dose-escalation patients suffered from hepatocellular carcinoma, melanoma, renal cell or head and neck cancer.

This clone occurred many times. The method was immunoSEQ multiplex PCR; TCRdb's version includes in-frame clones alone and lacks a portion of them. The sample contains about 15,000 clones, about four fifths of which appear only once. Trimming took 2 bases from V and 0 from J, leaving 16 bases between them. This CDR3 has 17 residues. From germline, CDR1 is SEHNR and CDR2 FQNEAQ (reference sequence). The material sequenced was CD4+ or CD8+ T cells sorted from blood, taken in a trial of the OX40 agonist ivuxolimab. The sequence was obtained from an adult with an advanced solid tumor such as melanoma, head and neck, liver or kidney cancer. The J gene is TRBJ1-1, the V gene TRBV7-9; D gene uncertain. The CDR3 loop reads CASSLYSSGWVNTEAFF. For the CDR3, the DNA is TGTGCCAGCAGCTTATACAGCTCTGGCTGGGTGAACACTGAAGCTTTCTTT.